This T cell receptor beta chain was obtained from a study of Ad26.COV2.S vaccination and SARS-CoV-2 variants. Study-level background: The vaccine Ad26.COV2.S was put into the muscle once, or twice with 56 days between.

The treatment is: approximately 18 received Ad26.COV2.S at low or high dose, single or two shots; about 5 received placebo; per-sample allocation not given. Specimen acquisition occurred on day 63 following the initial vaccine or placebo injection. This Boston cohort included adults aged 18-55 years. This clone was counted a few times. V was cut by 2 bases and J by 5 bases, with 3 bases left in between. Germline-derived CDR1 and CDR2 are LGHNA and YSLEER. The CDR3 is 12 residues long. Clones were sequenced by immunoSEQ multiplex PCR, and TCRdb holds only the in-frame ones, with some missing. Among hundreds of thousands of clones listed, 89% were seen once.

This receptor was obtained from a person between 18 and 65 years old who received the Ad26.COV2.S COVID-19 vaccine or a placebo. The source was peripheral blood, collected in a trial of Ad26.COV2.S vaccine versus placebo. The V gene is TRBV4-3, the J gene TRBJ2-2; D is uncertain. CDR3 region: CASSQNTGELFF. The DNA of the CDR3 is TGCGCCAGCAGCCAAAATACCGGGGAGCTGTTTTTT.